Sequencing of this T cell receptor (beta chain) was carried out in a study of shared clonotypes between healthy human individuals. Study background: Three CD4 naive, three CD4 memory, two CD8 naive and one CD8 memory plate were used per donor.

This clone was detected only a few times. The antigen remains unidentified. CDR1 and CDR2 (germline): MNHNS, SASEGT. This CDR3 contains 11 residues. Trimming pared 2 bases from V and 7 bases from J, leaving 5 bases between. Study-wide results and caveats: With few donors, the genetic and exposure-history diversity represented was limited. Sequencing of the sorted subsets was shown by rarefaction to be incomplete despite large depth.

Each sorted subset replicate got 200 ng genomic DNA, 30,000 or so genomes. TCRdb's copy holds only in-frame clones and misses some; the assay was immunoSEQ multiplex PCR. The table includes around 320,000 clones, over 75% detected once. The chain recombines TRBV6-1 with TRBJ1-2; D is unclear. This receptor was identified in a man aged 18 to 30 in good health. The sequenced material came from memory CD8+ T cells sorted from blood. Subset defined: CD45RO+ cells pooled with CCR7-negative TemRA cells. The DNA for the CDR3 is TGTGCCAGCAGTGAACCCTTTGGCTACACCTTC. It yields the protein CASSEPFGYTF.